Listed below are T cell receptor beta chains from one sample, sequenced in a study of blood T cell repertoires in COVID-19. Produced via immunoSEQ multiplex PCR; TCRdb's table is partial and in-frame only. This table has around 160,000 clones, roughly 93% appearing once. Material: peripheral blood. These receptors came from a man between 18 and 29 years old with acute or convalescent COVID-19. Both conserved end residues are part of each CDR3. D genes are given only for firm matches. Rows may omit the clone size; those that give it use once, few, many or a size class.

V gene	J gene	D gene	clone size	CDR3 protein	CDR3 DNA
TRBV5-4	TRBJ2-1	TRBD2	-	CASSLAGVTWNEQFF	TGTGCCAGCAGCTTAGCGGGAGTCACTTGGAATGAGCAGTTCTTC
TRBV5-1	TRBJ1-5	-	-	CASSSFGEGDQPQHF	TGCGCCAGCAGCTCCTTCGGGGAGGGCGATCAGCCCCAGCATTTT
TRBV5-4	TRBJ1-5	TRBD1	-	CASSLKGAGQPQHF	TGTGCCAGCAGCTTAAAGGGGGCTGGGCAGCCCCAGCATTTT
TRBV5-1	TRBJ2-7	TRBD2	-	CASSFLGLTSGSHEQYF	TGCGCCAGCAGCTTTCTCGGCTTGACTAGCGGGAGCCACGAGCAGTACTTC
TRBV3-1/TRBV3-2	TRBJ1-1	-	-	CASSTRGGETEAFF	TGTGCCAGCAGCACCCGCGGGGGCGAAACTGAAGCTTTCTTT
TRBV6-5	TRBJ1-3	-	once	CASSSSFPSGNTIYF	TGTGCCAGCAGTTCGAGCTTTCCCTCTGGAAACACCATATATTTT
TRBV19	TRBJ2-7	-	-	CASSIPGSYEQYF	TGTGCCAGTAGTATCCCAGGATCCTACGAGCAGTACTTC
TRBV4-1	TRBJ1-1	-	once	CASSQALAALTNTEAFF	TGCGCCAGCAGCCAAGCCCTCGCGGCCCTTACGAACACTGAAGCTTTCTTT
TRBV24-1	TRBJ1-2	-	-	CATSDPRGGDYGYTF	TGTGCCACCAGTGATCCCCGGGGGGGAGACTATGGCTACACCTTC
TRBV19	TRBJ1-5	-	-	CASSIKGVVPDQPQHF	TGTGCCAGTAGTATCAAGGGGGTCGTTCCGGATCAGCCCCAGCATTTT
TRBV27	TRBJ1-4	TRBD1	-	CASSFRAGGMTNEKLFF	TGTGCCAGCAGTTTTAGGGCAGGGGGCATGACTAATGAAAAACTGTTTTTT
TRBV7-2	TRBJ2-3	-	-	CASTPFLEHQHTDTQYF	TGTGCCAGCACCCCCTTCCTAGAGCACCAACACACAGATACGCAGTATTTT
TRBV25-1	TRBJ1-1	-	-	CASSERGTEAFF	TGTGCCAGCAGTGAAAGGGGAACTGAAGCTTTCTTT
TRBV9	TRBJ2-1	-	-	CASTPWAGSNEQFF	TGTGCCAGCACCCCCTGGGCAGGCTCAAATGAGCAGTTCTTC
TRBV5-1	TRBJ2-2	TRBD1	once	CASSFRLTGSGTGELFF	TGCGCCAGCAGCTTCCGCTTGACAGGGTCTGGCACCGGGGAGCTGTTTTTT
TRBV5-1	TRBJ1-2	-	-	CASSLEGGLGYGYTF	TGCGCCAGCAGCTTGGAGGGGGGGCTAGGCTATGGCTACACCTTC
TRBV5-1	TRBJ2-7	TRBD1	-	CASSRGQGTYEQYF	TGCGCCAGCAGCCGGGGACAGGGGACCTACGAGCAGTACTTC
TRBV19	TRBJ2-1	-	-	CASSNPVRTVF	TGTGCCAGTAGTAACCCGGTGCGCACGGTCTTC
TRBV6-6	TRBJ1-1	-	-	CASPPPGTPMNTEAFF	TGTGCCAGTCCACCGCCGGGGACACCGATGAACACTGAAGCTTTCTTT
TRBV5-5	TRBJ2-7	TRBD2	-	CASSPRLAGGSYEQYF	TGTGCCAGCAGCCCCAGACTAGCGGGGGGCTCCTACGAGCAGTACTTC
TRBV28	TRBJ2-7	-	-	CASSPPRVNEQYF	TGTGCCAGCAGCCCCCCCAGGGTCAACGAGCAGTACTTC
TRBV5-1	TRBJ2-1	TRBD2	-	CASSLNEAGVVEQFF	TGCGCCAGCAGCTTAAACGAGGCGGGAGTCGTTGAGCAGTTCTTC
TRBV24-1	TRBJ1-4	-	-	CATSVSSSNEKLFF	TGTGCCACCAGTGTAAGTAGTTCTAATGAAAAACTGTTTTTT
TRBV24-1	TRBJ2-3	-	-	CATSEPGVGGTDTQYF	TGTGCCACCAGTGAGCCGGGGGTAGGGGGCACAGATACGCAGTATTTT
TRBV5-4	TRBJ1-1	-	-	CASSLTGNTEAFF	TGTGCCAGCAGCTTGACGGGGAACACTGAAGCTTTCTTT
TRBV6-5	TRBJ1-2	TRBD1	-	CASRRTGNGYTF	TGTGCCAGCAGGCGGACAGGGAATGGCTACACCTTC
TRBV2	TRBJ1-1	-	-	CASTQRSGGGTEAFF	TGTGCCAGCACTCAACGGTCGGGGGGCGGCACTGAAGCTTTCTTT
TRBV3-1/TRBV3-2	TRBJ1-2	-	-	CASSHPRGGQGYTF	TGTGCCAGCAGCCACCCCCGGGGGGGGCAGGGCTACACCTTC
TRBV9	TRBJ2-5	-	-	CASSSRSAGGLETQYF	TGTGCCAGCAGCTCTCGATCAGCAGGGGGGCTAGAGACCCAGTACTTC
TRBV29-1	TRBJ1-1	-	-	CSVEDFGQGNTEAFF	TGCAGCGTTGAAGATTTTGGGCAGGGGAACACTGAAGCTTTCTTT
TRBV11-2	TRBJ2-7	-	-	CASSLSGARYEQYF	TGTGCCAGCAGCTTATCGGGTGCCCGCTACGAGCAGTACTTC
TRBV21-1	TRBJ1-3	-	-	CASTEISDSLPSGNTIYF	TGTGCCAGCACCGAGATCTCTGACAGTCTCCCCTCTGGAAACACCATATATTTT
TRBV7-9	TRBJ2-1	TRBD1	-	CASSLVGPGGTGRNEQFF	TGTGCCAGCAGCTTAGTAGGGCCTGGTGGGACAGGACGGAATGAGCAGTTCTTC
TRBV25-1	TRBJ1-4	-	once	CASSEQGFGGRNEKLFF	TGTGCCAGCAGTGAACAGGGATTCGGGGGGCGGAATGAAAAACTGTTTTTT
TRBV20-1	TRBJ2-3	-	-	CSASSDSSYFTDTQYF	TGCAGTGCTAGTTCGGACTCGTCTTACTTCACAGATACGCAGTATTTT
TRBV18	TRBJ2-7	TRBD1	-	CASSPRDRGLYEQYF	TGTGCCAGCTCACCCCGGGACAGGGGGTTGTACGAGCAGTACTTC
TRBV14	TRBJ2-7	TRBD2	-	CASSQDRGAGAYEQYF	TGTGCCAGCAGCCAAGATCGCGGCGCGGGAGCCTACGAGCAGTACTTC
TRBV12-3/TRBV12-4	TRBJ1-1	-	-	CASIDSYTEAFF	TGTGCCAGCATTGACAGTTACACTGAAGCTTTCTTT
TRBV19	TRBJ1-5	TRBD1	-	CASSIGGTGRVAQHF	TGTGCCAGTAGTATAGGGGGGACAGGGCGAGTGGCCCAGCATTTT
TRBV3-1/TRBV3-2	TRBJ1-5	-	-	CASSQGQGYQPQHF	TGTGCCAGCAGCCAAGGCCAGGGGTATCAGCCCCAGCATTTT
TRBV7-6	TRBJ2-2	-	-	CASSETGEANTGELFF	TGTGCCAGCAGCGAAACAGGGGAGGCGAACACCGGGGAGCTGTTTTTT
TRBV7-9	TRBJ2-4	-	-	CASNPVREVNIQYF	TGTGCCAGCAATCCGGTCAGGGAGGTGAACATTCAGTACTTC
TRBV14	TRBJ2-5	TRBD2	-	CASSHGLVWETQYF	TGTGCCAGCAGCCATGGACTAGTGTGGGAGACCCAGTACTTC
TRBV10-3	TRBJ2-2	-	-	CAISESERVFF	TGTGCCATCAGTGAGAGCGAACGGGTGTTTTTT
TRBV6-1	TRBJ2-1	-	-	CASSEGRGAGRNEQFF	TGTGCCAGCAGTGAAGGTCGGGGGGCGGGACGAAATGAGCAGTTCTTC
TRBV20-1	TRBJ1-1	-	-	CSASPRVNTEAFF	TGCAGTGCTAGTCCCAGGGTGAACACTGAAGCTTTCTTT
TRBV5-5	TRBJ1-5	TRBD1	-	CASSPGQVNQPQHF	TGTGCCAGCAGCCCGGGACAGGTAAATCAGCCCCAGCATTTT
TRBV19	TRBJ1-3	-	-	CASRVVYSGNTIYF	TGTGCCAGTAGAGTCGTCTACTCTGGAAACACCATATATTTT
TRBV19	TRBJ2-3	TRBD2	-	CASSTRTSGHTDTQYF	TGTGCCAGTAGTACCCGGACTAGCGGGCACACAGATACGCAGTATTTT
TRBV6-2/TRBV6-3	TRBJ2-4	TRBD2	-	CASSYSRGEGPYF	TGTGCCAGCAGTTACTCCAGAGGGGAGGGCCCGTACTTC
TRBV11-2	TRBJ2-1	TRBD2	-	CASSLVLAGGFHNEQFF	TGTGCCAGCAGCTTAGTGCTAGCGGGAGGGTTCCACAATGAGCAGTTCTTC
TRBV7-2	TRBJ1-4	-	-	CASSPRRGFNEKLFF	TGTGCCAGCAGCCCTAGACGAGGGTTTAATGAAAAACTGTTTTTT